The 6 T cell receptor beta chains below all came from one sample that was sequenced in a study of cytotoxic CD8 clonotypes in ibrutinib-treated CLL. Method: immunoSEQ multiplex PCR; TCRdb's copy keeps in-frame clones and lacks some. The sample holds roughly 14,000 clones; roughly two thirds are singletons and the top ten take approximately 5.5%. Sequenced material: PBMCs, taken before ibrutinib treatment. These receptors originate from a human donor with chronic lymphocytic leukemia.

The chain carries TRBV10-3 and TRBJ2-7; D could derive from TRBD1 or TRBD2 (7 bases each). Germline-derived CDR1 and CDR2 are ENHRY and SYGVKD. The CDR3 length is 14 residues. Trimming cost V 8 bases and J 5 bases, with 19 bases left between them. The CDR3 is CAIGGGTAPDEQYF. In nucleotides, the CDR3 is TGTGCCATCGGGGGAGGGACAGCCCCCGACGAGCAGTACTTC.

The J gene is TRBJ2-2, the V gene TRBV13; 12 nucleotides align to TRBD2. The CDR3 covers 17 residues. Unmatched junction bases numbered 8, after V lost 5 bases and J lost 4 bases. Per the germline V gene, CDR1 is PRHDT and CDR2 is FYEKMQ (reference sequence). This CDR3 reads CASSELGTSGLTGELFF. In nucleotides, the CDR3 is TGTGCCAGCAGCGAGTTGGGGACTAGCGGGCTCACCGGGGAGCTGTTTTTT.

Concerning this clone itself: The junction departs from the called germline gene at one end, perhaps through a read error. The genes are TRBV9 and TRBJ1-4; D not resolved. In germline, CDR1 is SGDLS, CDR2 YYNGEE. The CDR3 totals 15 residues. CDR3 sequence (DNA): TGTGTCAGCAGCCCCCGACACCTCTCTAATGAAAAACTGTTTTTT. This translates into CVSSPRHLSNEKLFF.

As DNA, the CDR3 is TGTGCCAGCAGCCCGGGGAACTATGGCTACACCTTC. It specifies CASSPGNYGYTF. The chain combines TRBV11-3 with TRBJ1-2; D unclear. V was pared by 5 bases and J by 2 bases, with 6 bases between. The germline V gene encodes CDR1 SGHNT and CDR2 YENEEA. This CDR3 contains 12 residues.

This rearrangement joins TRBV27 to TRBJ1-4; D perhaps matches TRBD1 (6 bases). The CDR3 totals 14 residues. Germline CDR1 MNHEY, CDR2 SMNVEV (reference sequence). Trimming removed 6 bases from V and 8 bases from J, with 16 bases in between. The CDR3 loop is CASRRWGAGEKLFF. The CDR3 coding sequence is TGTGCCAGCAGACGATGGGGGGCCGGGGAAAAACTGTTTTTT.

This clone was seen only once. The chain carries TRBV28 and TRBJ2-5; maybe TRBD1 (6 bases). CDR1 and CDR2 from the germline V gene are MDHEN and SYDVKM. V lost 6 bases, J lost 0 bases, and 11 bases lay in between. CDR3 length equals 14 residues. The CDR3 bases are TGTGCCAGCAGACCGGGACAACACCAAGAGACCCAGTACTTC. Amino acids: CASRPGQHQETQYF.